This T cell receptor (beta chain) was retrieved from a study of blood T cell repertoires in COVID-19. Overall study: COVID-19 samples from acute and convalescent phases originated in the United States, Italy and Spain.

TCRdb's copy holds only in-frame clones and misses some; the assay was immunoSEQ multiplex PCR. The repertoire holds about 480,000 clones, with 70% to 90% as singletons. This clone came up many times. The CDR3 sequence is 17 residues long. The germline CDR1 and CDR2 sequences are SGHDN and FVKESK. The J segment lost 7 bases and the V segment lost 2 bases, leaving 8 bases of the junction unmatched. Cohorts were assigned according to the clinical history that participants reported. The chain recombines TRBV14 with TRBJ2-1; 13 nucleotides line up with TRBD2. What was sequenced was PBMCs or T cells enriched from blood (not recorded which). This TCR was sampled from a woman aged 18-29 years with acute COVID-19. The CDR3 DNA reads TGTGCCAGCAGCCAACTGACCGGGACTAGCGGGAAAAATGAGCAGTTCTTC. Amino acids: CASSQLTGTSGKNEQFF.